This T cell receptor beta chain stems from a study of blood T cell repertoires in COVID-19. Looking at the study overall: Collection of acute and convalescent COVID-19 samples took place in the United States, Italy and Spain. In each case, the material was cDNA or gDNA derived from T cells, B-cell-depleted T cells, or PBMCs.

Original handling: It was from reference gene primer amplification that nucleated cell counts were estimated. Sequencing used immunoSEQ multiplex PCR; TCRdb keeps in-frame clones, though not all of them. V, J and clone size were drawn from that table, and D and trimming were deduced from the DNA. Here the sample spans some 200,000 clones, around 80% being singletons. The CDR3 has 16 residues. Per the germline V gene, CDR1 is MNHEY and CDR2 is SMNVEV (reference sequence). V was cut by 4 bases and J by 9 bases, with 22 bases left in between. This chain uses TRBV27 with TRBJ2-1; maybe TRBD1 (5 bases). Sequenced material: peripheral blood. The source of this sequence is a man aged 50-59 years with active or convalescent COVID-19. Here the CDR3 DNA reads TGTGCCAGCAGTTCCTCGGGCGGACAATTCGGCGGTGAGCAGTTCTTC. Amino acids: CASSSSGGQFGGEQFF.